This TCR beta chain was sequenced in a study of breast tumors, draining lymph nodes, adjacent tissues. TCRdb ran MiXCR on the multiplex PCR reads and lists one entry per CDR3 protein. The table records roughly 25,000 distinct CDR3 sequences, 60% to 70% of them present only once. The receptor comes from a female donor with breast cancer. Some clones in this sample may be carry-over from other donors' samples. The sequenced material came from tumor-adjacent breast tissue.

The CDR3 loop is CASSQDSAGYTDTQYF. Written as DNA, the CDR3 is TGTGCCAGCAGCCAAGATAGCGCGGGGTACACAGATACGCAGTATTTT. The chain uses TRBV3-1 and TRBJ2-3, with D maybe TRBD2 (6 bases). Germline V CDR1 and CDR2: LGHDT, YNNKEL (reference sequence). Deletions cut 0 bases from V and 2 bases from J, with 12 bases between. CDR3 length equals 16 residues.